This T cell receptor beta chain derives from a study of T-cell reconstitution after alpha-beta-depleted transplantation in children. Using unique molecular identifiers, the investigators prepared the TCRbeta library. TCRdb ran MiXCR on the PCR reads and lists one entry per CDR3 protein. The table lists some 120,000 distinct CDR3 sequences, under 25% of them singletons. This CDR3 comprises 15 residues. Germline loops: CDR1 DFQATT, CDR2 SNEGSKA (reference sequence). The J segment lost 1 base and the V segment lost 3 bases, leaving 6 bases of the junction unmatched. Study-wide findings and caveats: The main origin of T-cell counts and diversity one year after transplant was newly produced T cells. TCRbeta diversity was high at day 60 in some patients (a result of surviving recipient T cells and thymic progenitors). Expanded clones from the graft, numbering several hundred, reportedly supplied alpha-beta T cells about two months after transplant.

This clonotype was recorded at least ten times. Its antigen is unknown. Sequencing was performed on PBMCs, mostly from graft donor cells, taken 180 days after TCRalphabeta/CD19-depleted stem cell transplant. The receptor comes from a male patient between 2 and 10 years old who had a stem cell transplant for chronic granulomatous disease, so the T cells may come from the graft donor. The V call is TRBV20-1, the J call TRBJ2-3; TRBD2 matches at 8 bases. The CDR3 region has the DNA TGCAGTGCTAGTCACAAGACTAGCGGCACAGATACGCAGTATTTT. Protein: CSASHKTSGTDTQYF.